Below, 18 T cell receptor beta chains from the same sample are listed, as sequenced in a study of OX40 agonist ivuxolimab in advanced cancers. The repertoire was sequenced with immunoSEQ multiplex PCR; TCRdb's copy has only in-frame clones and lacks some. The table records about 79,000 clones, about 94% of them present only once. Sequencing was performed on CD4+ or CD8+ T cells sorted from blood, taken in a trial of the OX40 agonist ivuxolimab. The receptors come from an adult with an advanced solid tumor such as melanoma, head and neck, liver or kidney cancer.

The chain links TRBV30 to TRBJ2-2; D not resolved. Deletions cut 0 bases from V and 8 bases from J, with 7 bases between. This CDR3 comprises 12 residues. Germline CDR1 is GTSNPN and CDR2 is SVGIG (reference sequence). CDR3 coding DNA: TGTGCCTGGAGTGTACTTCGGGGGGAGCTGTTTTTT. Amino acids: CAWSVLRGELFF.

This rearrangement joins TRBV27 to TRBJ1-5; D uncertain. V dropped 2 bases and J dropped 4 bases, with 12 bases sitting between them. This CDR3 is built from 15 residues. CDR1 is MNHEY, CDR2 SMNVEV, per germline (reference sequence). CDR3 DNA sequence: TGTGCCAGCAGTTTAGGCCAGAGCCTTAATCAGCCCCAGCATTTT. It encodes CASSLGQSLNQPQHF.

This sequence joins TRBV13 and TRBJ2-5; 11 bases align to TRBD2. The J call is uncertain, as TRBJ2-7 better fits the DNA end. CDR3 length: 15 residues. Germline V gene data show CDR1 as PRHDT and CDR2 as FYEKMQ (reference sequence). The CDR3, as DNA: TGTGCCAGCAGCCCCTCCCTAGCGGGAGGATACGAGCAGTACTTC. Its protein is CASSPSLAGGYEQYF.

The CDR3 bases are TGTGCCAGCAGTTGGTCCACCGCAACTAAGGGCTACACCTTC. Encoded protein: CASSWSTATKGYTF. V and J are TRBV25-1 and TRBJ1-2; no definite D call. The CDR3 length is 14 residues. V was trimmed by 5 bases and J by 8 bases, leaving 18 bases between them. The germline V gene encodes CDR1 MGHDK and CDR2 SYGVNS.

This chain links TRBV10-1 with TRBJ2-2; D unclear. CDR1 WNHNN and CDR2 SYGVQD come from the germline V gene (reference sequence). The CDR3 runs 17 residues. V lost 2 bases and J lost 6, with 19 bases in between. The CDR3 is CASSERLARYAPGELFF. CDR3 in DNA: TGCGCCAGCAGTGAGAGGTTGGCGCGGTATGCTCCCGGGGAGCTGTTTTTT.

This clone was detected only once. The chain combines TRBV5-8 with TRBJ1-6; no reliable D call. The length of the CDR3 is 14 residues. Trimming pared 3 bases from V and 7 bases from J, leaving 11 bases between. The germline V gene encodes CDR1 SGHTS and CDR2 YDEGEE. DNA of the CDR3: TGTGCCAGCAGCTCGGGCAATACAAATTCACCCCTCCACTTT. Amino acid sequence: CASSSGNTNSPLHF.

The chain employs TRBV19 and TRBJ1-5; TRBD1 aligns across 10 bases. The CDR3 spans 16 residues. Trimming cost V 1 base and J 5 bases; bases outside gene matches: 5. Germline V gives CDR1 LNHDA, CDR2 SQIVND (reference sequence). CDR3 protein: CASSIVPGQGYQPQHF. In DNA, the CDR3 is TGTGCCAGTAGTATAGTACCGGGACAGGGGTATCAGCCCCAGCATTTT.

The table lists this clone with a count of one. This sequence joins TRBV12-5 and TRBJ1-1; 7 nucleotides align to TRBD1. CDR1 and CDR2 from the germline V gene are LGHNT and FRNRAP. The CDR3 loop spans 14 amino acids. V shed 6 bases and J 3 bases; nucleotides not matched to a gene: 7. DNA of the CDR3: TGTGCTAGTGGCACGGACAGGAGCCACACTGAAGCTTTCTTT. Encoded protein: CASGTDRSHTEAFF.

V is TRBV9 and J is TRBJ1-5; perhaps TRBD1 as D (6 bases). Germline V gene data show CDR1 as SGDLS and CDR2 as YYNGEE. CDR3 length equals 15 residues. V lost 3 bases, J lost 3 bases, and 13 bases lay in between. CDR3 amino acids: CASSDAGVLNQPQHF. Written as DNA, the CDR3 is TGTGCCAGCAGCGATGCAGGGGTTCTCAATCAGCCCCAGCATTTT.

The chain links TRBV27 to TRBJ1-6; 7 positions match TRBD1. Trimming took 7 bases from V and 12 from J; bases not matched to a gene: 9. Germline V gene sequence: CDR1 MNHEY, CDR2 SMNVEV (reference sequence). This CDR3 contains 13 residues. CDR3 protein: CASKSSGGEPLHF. The CDR3 DNA follows: TGTGCCAGCAAGTCATCAGGGGGGGAACCCCTCCACTTT.

The rearrangement joins TRBV10-2 to TRBJ2-1; possibly TRBD2 for D (6 bases). The length of the CDR3 is 15 residues. V lost 6 bases and J 0 bases, leaving 12 bases between the germline ends. Germline CDR1 reads WSHSY; CDR2 reads SAAADI. The CDR3 loop is CASSPGGSSYNEQFF. The CDR3 bases are TGCGCCAGCAGCCCCGGAGGGAGCTCCTACAATGAGCAGTTCTTC.

The V gene is TRBV27, the J gene TRBJ2-7; 7 bases fit TRBD2. V shed 5 bases, J shed 3 bases, and the junction held 10 bases outside the gene matches. CDR1 MNHEY and CDR2 SMNVEV come from the germline V gene (reference sequence). The CDR3 is made up of 15 amino acids. The DNA for the CDR3 is TGTGCCAGCAGTCCAGTGCCTAGCGGAAACTACGAGCAGTACTTC. Protein product: CASSPVPSGNYEQYF.

The rearrangement links TRBV15 to TRBJ2-7, with D possibly being TRBD1 (5 bases). Trimming pared 8 bases from V and 0 bases from J, leaving 17 bases between. Germline loops: CDR1 LNHNV, CDR2 YYDKDF (reference sequence). CDR3 length equals 15 residues. DNA of the CDR3: TGTGCCACCTCGCATCCGACAGATAGCTCCTACGAGCAGTACTTC. Translated: CATSHPTDSSYEQYF. Full variable domain (missing parts from reference TRBV15 and TRBJ2-7): DAMVIQNPRYQVTQFGKPVTLSCSQTLNHNVMYWYQQKSSQAPKLLFHYYDKDFNNEADTPDNFQSRRPNTSFCFLDIRSPGLGDTAMYLCATSHPTDSSYEQYFGPGTRLTVT.

The chain employs TRBV19 and TRBJ1-5, with D uncertain. In germline, CDR1 is LNHDA, CDR2 SQIVND (reference sequence). The CDR3 consists of 13 residues. The germline V and J ends were trimmed by 8 bases and 3 bases, with 11 bases remaining between them. The CDR3 DNA sequence: TGTGCCAGTCGAGCGTCCGTCAATCAGCCCCAGCATTTT. The encoded protein is CASRASVNQPQHF.

This sequence joins TRBV28 and TRBJ2-1; D not certain. Germline-derived CDR1 and CDR2 are MDHEN and SYDVKM. With 6 bases removed from V and 7 bases from J, the gap between germline ends came to 13 bases. CDR3 size: 13 residues. The CDR3 region is CASRYREANEQFF. For the CDR3, the DNA is TGTGCCAGCAGATACCGTGAAGCGAATGAGCAGTTCTTC.

The chain employs TRBV9 and TRBJ1-4; the match to TRBD1 covers 7 bases. This CDR3 is built from 17 residues. The junction had 11 bases not matched to a gene; V was cut back by 0 bases and J by 6 bases. The germline gives CDR1 SGDLS, CDR2 YYNGEE. The CDR3 region is CASSVGLSTGLDEKLFF. Written as DNA, the CDR3 is TGTGCCAGCAGCGTAGGTCTATCGACAGGGCTTGATGAAAAACTGTTTTTT.

The chain links TRBV6-5 to TRBJ1-4; TRBD1 aligns across 10 bases. Germline trimming cut 6 bases from V and 3 bases from J; bases unmatched to any gene: 1. This CDR3 is 14 amino acids long. Germline V gene data show CDR1 as MNHEY and CDR2 as SVGAGI. Here the CDR3 reads CASRGQGSNEKLFF. The CDR3 DNA reads as TGTGCCAGCAGGGGACAGGGGTCTAATGAAAAACTGTTTTTT.

V gene TRBV10-3 combines with J gene TRBJ2-1; TRBD2 matches at 11 bases. Germline trimming cut 0 bases from V and 2 bases from J; bases unmatched to any gene: 0. CDR1 and CDR2 from the germline V gene are ENHRY and SYGVKD. This CDR3 is 16 amino acids long. The CDR3 loop reads CAISESLAGAYNEQFF. CDR3 nucleotide sequence: TGTGCCATCAGTGAGTCACTAGCGGGGGCCTACAATGAGCAGTTCTTC.